The present T cell receptor (beta chain) was sequenced within a study of regulatory T cells in long-lasting Graves disease. Turning to the study itself: The study enrolled newly diagnosed Graves' patients on antithyroid drugs under 3 months. Study-level results: What was studied was peripheral blood only, and not thyroid tissue.

Trimming pared 8 bases from V and 4 bases from J, leaving 14 bases between. The CDR3 sequence is 13 residues long. CDR1 and CDR2 from the germline V gene are WSHSY and SAAADI. Time point here: newly diagnosed GD, antithyroid drugs for less than 3 months. RNA from PBMCs was the source of the TCR library. Both iRepertoire HTBI primers and Arm-PCR of CDR3 regions were used to build the TCR beta libraries. TCRdb re-called the multiplex PCR reads through MiXCR, storing one row per CDR3 protein. The sample records 500,000 or so distinct CDR3 sequences, around 16% being singletons. This clonotype was recorded at least ten times. The antigen remains unidentified. The sample was also reused in another study, on T cells in Graves' hyperthyroidism and ophthalmopathy.

This TCR was recovered from a man between 35 and 55 years old with Graves disease. The sequenced sample was peripheral blood mononuclear cells (PBMCs), obtained at new diagnosis, from a patient treated with antithyroid drugs. The chain recombines TRBV10-2 with TRBJ1-1; weak D call: TRBD1 (5 bases). CDR3 loop: CASFRGGVTEAFF. The CDR3 bases are TGCGCCAGCTTCCGAGGAGGGGTCACTGAAGCTTTCTTT.